The 28 T cell receptor beta chains below all came from one sample that was sequenced in a study of T cells after yellow fever vaccination. Using its own MiXCR run on the 5' RACE reads, TCRdb lists one record per CDR3 protein. This sample has approximately 600,000 distinct CDR3 sequences; about 12% occur once, and the top ten carry about 15%. The sequenced sample was PBMCs, obtained on the day of the yellow fever booster vaccination. The receptors shown here come from a man aged 30 to 39 who received the YFV17D yellow fever vaccine.

This clonotype was observed many times. J is TRBJ2-7 and V is TRBV27; D is unclear. Germline CDR1 reads MNHEY; CDR2 reads SMNVEV (reference sequence). V was trimmed by 3 bases and J by 1 base, leaving 7 bases between them. The CDR3 runs 13 residues. CDR3: CASSFVGSYEQYF. In nucleotides, the CDR3 is TGTGCCAGCAGTTTCGTCGGATCCTACGAGCAGTACTTC.

This clonotype was seen more than once but under ten times. This chain links TRBV19 with TRBJ1-5; D may be TRBD1 (5 bases). V shed 3 bases and J shed 2 bases, with 8 bases lying between them. Germline CDR1 is LNHDA and CDR2 is SQIVND (reference sequence). This CDR3 contains 14 residues. The CDR3: CASSILGGNQPQHF. The CDR3 bases are TGTGCCAGTAGTATTTTAGGGGGCAATCAGCCCCAGCATTTT. Together with reference TRBV19 and TRBJ1-5, the CDR3 gives the full variable domain: DGGITQSPKYLFRKEGQNVTLSCEQNLNHDAMYWYRQDPGQGLRLIYYSQIVNDFQKGDIAEGYSVSREKKESFPLTVTSAQKNPTAFYLCASSILGGNQPQHFGDGTRLSIL.

The V gene is TRBV6-2 or TRBV6-3, the J gene TRBJ1-5, with TRBD1 as a possible D gene (5 bases). This CDR3 has 15 residues. The V end was cut by 6 bases, the J end by 4 bases, with 16 bases between. Germline V CDR1 and CDR2: MNHEY, SVGEGT. The chain's CDR3 is CASRRDQGWNQPQHF. CDR3 nucleotide sequence: TGTGCCAGCAGAAGGGACCAGGGCTGGAATCAGCCCCAGCATTTT.

The table lists this clonotype with a few counts. The V and J genes are TRBV4-2 and TRBJ1-2; the match to TRBD1 covers 7 bases. Germline CDR1 reads LGHNA; CDR2 reads YNFKEQ. The CDR3 is made up of 17 amino acids. V shed 1 base and J 0 bases; nucleotides not matched to a gene: 8. In nucleotides, the CDR3 is TGTGCCAGCAGCCAAGGATCGGTTGGGACAGCTAACTATGGCTACACCTTC. Amino acid sequence: CASSQGSVGTANYGYTF.

The table lists this clonotype with many counts. The chain is built from TRBV18 and TRBJ2-7; the D gene is possibly TRBD2 (5 bases). V dropped 10 bases and J dropped 6 bases, with 19 bases sitting between them. The germline V gene has CDR1 KGHSH and CDR2 LQKENI. The CDR3 is 13 residues long. CDR3 in DNA: TGTGCCACCACTCCGAAGGAGGCAGGCGAGCAGTACTTC. Protein product: CATTPKEAGEQYF.

The chain has TRBV25-1 and TRBJ2-7; 10 bases are a match to TRBD1. V trimming: 4 bases; J trimming: 5 bases; junction bases outside the gene matches: 2. The length of the CDR3 is 13 residues. From germline, CDR1 is MGHDK and CDR2 SYGVNS. Written as DNA, the CDR3 is TGTGCCAGCAGTGTGACAGGGGGCAACGAGCAGTACTTC. The encoded protein is CASSVTGGNEQYF.

V is TRBV7-8 and J is TRBJ2-1; possibly TRBD1 for D (5 bases). In germline, CDR1 is SGHVS, CDR2 FQNEAQ. CDR3 length: 14 residues. V dropped 2 bases and J dropped 10 bases, with 15 bases sitting between them. The CDR3 region has the DNA TGTGCCAGCAGCTTACGGCGACAGCCGCTCGAGCAGTTCTTC. Encoded protein: CASSLRRQPLEQFF.

A few counts support this clonotype. The rearrangement links TRBV12-3 or TRBV12-4 to TRBJ1-1; TRBD1 aligns across 7 bases. Losses at the gene ends were 6 bases for V and 1 base for J; bases not matched to a gene: 8. The CDR3 length is 15 residues. The CDR3 nucleotides are TGTGCCAGCAGGATTCCGGGACAGTGGAACACTGAAGCTTTCTTT. It yields the protein CASRIPGQWNTEAFF.

This clonotype has only a few counts. The genes are TRBV20-1 and TRBJ1-2; TRBD1 agrees at 10 bases. Looked up from germline, CDR1 is DFQATT and CDR2 is SNEGSKA (reference sequence). CDR3 length: 13 residues. With V trimmed by 5 bases and J by 6 bases, 6 bases remained unmatched. In DNA, the CDR3 is TGCAGTGCTTCTACCGGGACAGGGGATGGCTACACCTTC. Translated: CSASTGTGDGYTF.

The chain links TRBV7-2 to TRBJ1-4, with TRBD1 identical over 7 bases. Germline CDR1 SGHTA, CDR2 FQGNSA. CDR3 size: 14 residues. V was clipped by 5 bases and J by 7 bases; unmatched bases: 7. The CDR3 spells CASSPMGQSEKLFF. CDR3 coding DNA: TGTGCCAGCAGCCCCATGGGACAGAGTGAAAAACTGTTTTTT.

CDR3 residues: CAISTSGSGEQFF. The CDR3 DNA follows: TGTGCCATCTCGACTAGCGGGAGTGGTGAGCAGTTCTTC. The chain carries TRBV19 and TRBJ2-1, with 12 positions matching TRBD2. V trimming: 10 bases; J trimming: 9 bases; junction bases outside the gene matches: 7. The CDR3 runs 13 residues. The V gene's germline CDR1 is LNHDA and CDR2 SQIVND (reference sequence).

In its sample, this clonotype was seen a few times. The chain links TRBV20-1 to TRBJ2-5; D perhaps matches TRBD2 (7 bases). CDR1 and CDR2 (germline): DFQATT, SNEGSKA (reference sequence). The CDR3 consists of 15 residues. Trimming took off 6 bases at V and 2 bases at J, with 19 bases between the two ends. CDR3 in DNA: TGCAGTGCCACGCCAGGGGCTAGCGGACAAGAGACCCAGTACTTC. This gives the protein CSATPGASGQETQYF.

The chain couples TRBV20-1 to TRBJ2-5, with D unclear. CDR3 length equals 12 residues. Germline CDR1 reads DFQATT; CDR2 reads SNEGSKA (reference sequence). The V end lost 5 bases, the J end lost 3 bases, and 10 bases lay between the germline ends. In DNA form, the CDR3 reads TGCAGTGCTTATAGACCAGAAGAGACCCAGTACTTC. Translated, it gives CSAYRPEETQYF.

This clonotype was seen a handful of times. The CDR3 spells CASSSRGAEAFF. As DNA, the CDR3 is TGTGCCAGCTCATCCAGGGGCGCTGAAGCTTTCTTT. The chain has TRBV18 and TRBJ1-1; D possibly corresponds to TRBD1 (6 bases). With 5 bases removed from V and 6 bases from J, the gap between germline ends came to 10 bases. CDR3 length: 12 amino acids. Germline-derived CDR1 and CDR2 are KGHSH and LQKENI. Full variable domain (rest looked up from reference TRBV18 and TRBJ1-1): NAGVMQNPRHLVRRRGQEARLRCSPMKGHSHVYWYRQLPEEGLKFMVYLQKENIIDESGMPKERFSAEFPKEGPSILRIQQVVRGDSAAYFCASSSRGAEAFFGQGTRLTVV.

This clonotype has a handful of counts. The CDR3 DNA reads TGCGCCAGCAGCCAAGGGACAGGGCCCAGGAATGAGCAGTTCTTC. It codes for CASSQGTGPRNEQFF. V usage is TRBV4-1 and J usage is TRBJ2-1, with 8 bases lining up with TRBD1. The CDR3 loop spans 15 amino acids. Unmatched junction bases numbered 6, after V lost 1 base and J lost 7 bases. From germline, CDR1 is MGHRA and CDR2 YSYEKL.

This sequence joins TRBV5-1 and TRBJ2-5; TRBD1 matches at 8 bases. Trimming cost V 4 bases and J 5 bases; bases outside gene matches: 10. The CDR3 consists of 15 residues. Germline-derived CDR1 and CDR2 are SGHRS and YFSETQ. CDR3 sequence: CASSPSSDRAETQYF. The CDR3 coding sequence is TGCGCCAGCAGCCCGAGCTCGGACAGGGCTGAGACCCAGTACTTC.

This sequence joins TRBV20-1 and TRBJ2-3, with 7 bases identical to TRBD1. After removal of 4 bases from V and 2 bases from J, the junction contained 3 bases not matched to a gene. Germline V gene sequence: CDR1 DFQATT, CDR2 SNEGSKA (reference sequence). This CDR3 has 13 residues. The CDR3 loop reads CSAIGQVTDTQYF. CDR3 nucleotides: TGCAGTGCTATCGGACAGGTCACAGATACGCAGTATTTT.

This clonotype has only a few counts. The chain recombines TRBV20-1 with TRBJ1-1, with D perhaps matching TRBD1 (5 bases). Trimming shortened V by 5 bases and J by 11 bases, and 15 bases separated the two germline ends. The CDR3 contains 11 residues. Per germline, CDR1 DFQATT and CDR2 SNEGSKA (reference sequence). CDR3 bases: TGCAGTGCTGCATGGGCGGGGGGGGCTTTCTTT. Encoded protein: CSAAWAGGAFF.

The rearrangement links TRBV7-3 to TRBJ2-3; D is perhaps TRBD1 or TRBD2 (5 bases each). CDR3 size: 15 residues. CDR1 and CDR2 from the germline V gene are SGHTA and FQGTGA. Trimming shortened V by 2 bases and J by 4 bases, and 13 bases separated the two germline ends. The CDR3 bases are TGTGCCAGCAGCTTAGGGCCAGGGAGCCCAGATACGCAGTATTTT. This encodes CASSLGPGSPDTQYF.

The chain links TRBV19 to TRBJ2-7; 11 nucleotides agree with TRBD1. CDR1 is LNHDA and CDR2 is SQIVND in the germline V gene (reference sequence). Trimming cost V 5 bases and J 3 bases; bases outside gene matches: 6. The CDR3 extends over 15 amino acids. The CDR3 loop is CASSERDRGYYEQYF. The CDR3 nucleotides are TGTGCCAGTAGTGAACGGGACAGGGGGTACTACGAGCAGTACTTC.

The rearrangement joins TRBV20-1 to TRBJ2-5; D is possibly TRBD1 or TRBD2 (5 bases each). Germline V lookup: CDR1 DFQATT, CDR2 SNEGSKA (reference sequence). The CDR3 is 15 amino acids. The V end lost 6 bases, the J end lost 7 bases, and 24 bases lay between the germline ends. CDR3 bases: TGCAGTGCAACCCCCCCTAGCCGTGATAGGGGGACCCAGTACTTC. Translated: CSATPPSRDRGTQYF.

This clonotype was counted at least ten times. The genes are TRBV5-1 and TRBJ2-1; TRBD2 matches 8 bases. CDR1 is SGHRS, CDR2 YFSETQ, per germline. The CDR3 length is 14 residues. With V trimmed by 1 base and J by 5 bases, 2 bases remained unmatched. The CDR3 nucleotides are TGCGCCAGCAGCTTGACTAGCGGACACAATGAGCAGTTCTTC. Translation gives CASSLTSGHNEQFF.

The V gene is TRBV27, the J gene TRBJ2-3; 11 nucleotides agree with TRBD2. This CDR3 has 16 residues. The germline V gene has CDR1 MNHEY and CDR2 SMNVEV (reference sequence). V was pared by 5 bases and J by 6 bases, with 10 bases of the junction left unmatched. The CDR3 DNA follows: TGTGCCAGCAGTCCAGGTAGCGGGAGGGCCTTCGATACGCAGTATTTT. It translates to CASSPGSGRAFDTQYF.

The chain couples TRBV4-2 to TRBJ1-1, with a possible D match to TRBD1 (5 bases). Germline V lookup: CDR1 LGHNA, CDR2 YNFKEQ. The ends were cut back, 5 bases at V and 5 bases at J, with 15 bases in the middle. The CDR3 consists of 14 residues. CDR3 sequence: CASSGGRGMTEAFF. The CDR3 DNA follows: TGTGCCAGCAGCGGGGGGAGAGGAATGACTGAAGCTTTCTTT.

V and J are TRBV6-5 and TRBJ2-3; TRBD2 agrees at 7 bases. Trimming took 0 bases from V and 6 from J; bases not matched to a gene: 6. Germline CDR1 MNHEY, CDR2 SVGAGI. The length of the CDR3 is 15 residues. CDR3 residues: CASSYSGRVGDTQYF. The CDR3 region has the DNA TGTGCCAGCAGTTACTCGGGGAGGGTTGGCGATACGCAGTATTTT.

The V and J genes are TRBV5-1 and TRBJ2-2, with a tentative D call TRBD2 (5 bases). Looked up from germline, CDR1 is SGHRS and CDR2 is YFSETQ. V gave up 4 bases and J gave up 2 bases, with 12 bases separating them. The CDR3 loop spans 15 amino acids. The DNA for the CDR3 is TGCGCCAGCAGCCTTCGGGGAGTAAACACCGGGGAGCTGTTTTTT. Translated, it gives CASSLRGVNTGELFF. The entire variable domain, with the rest obtained from reference TRBV5-1 and TRBJ2-2, is as follows: KAGVTQTPRYLIKTRGQQVTLSCSPISGHRSVSWYQQTPGQGLQFLFEYFSETQRNKGNFPGRFSGRQFSNSRSEMNVSTLELGDSALYLCASSLRGVNTGELFFGEGSRLTVL.

The CDR3 nucleotides read TGTGCCAGCCGCGGGTTACAAACCCAGTACTTC. Its translation: CASRGLQTQYF. This chain uses TRBV28 with TRBJ2-5; tentative D call: TRBD2 (5 bases). The CDR3 has 11 amino acids. V was pared by 8 bases and J by 8 bases, with 12 bases between. Germline assignment: CDR1 MDHEN and CDR2 SYDVKM.

This clonotype occurred a few times. This rearrangement joins TRBV6-2 or TRBV6-3 to TRBJ2-2; 7 bases map to TRBD2. Germline CDR1 reads MNHEY; CDR2 reads SVGEGT. J lost 3 bases, V lost 5 bases, and 15 bases had no gene match. This CDR3 has 18 amino acids. CDR3 coding DNA: TGTGCCAGCAGTGCGACTCAGCTTACTAGCGTTCACACCGGGGAGCTGTTTTTT. It codes for CASSATQLTSVHTGELFF.